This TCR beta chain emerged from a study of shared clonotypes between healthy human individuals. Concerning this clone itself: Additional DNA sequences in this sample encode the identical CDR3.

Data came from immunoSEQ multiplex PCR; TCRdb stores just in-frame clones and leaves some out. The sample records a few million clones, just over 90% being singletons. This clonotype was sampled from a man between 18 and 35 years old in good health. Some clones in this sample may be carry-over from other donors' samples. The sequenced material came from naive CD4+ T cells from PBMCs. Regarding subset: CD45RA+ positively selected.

CDR3 residues: CASSLGLAGGSTDTQYF. Written as DNA, the CDR3 is TGCGCCAGCAGCTTGGGACTAGCGGGAGGCTCCACAGATACGCAGTATTTT. V and J are TRBV5-1 and TRBJ2-3; 13 nucleotides agree with TRBD2. J lost 2 bases, V lost 0 bases, and 3 bases had no gene match. The CDR3 has 17 residues. Germline-derived CDR1 and CDR2 are SGHRS and YFSETQ.